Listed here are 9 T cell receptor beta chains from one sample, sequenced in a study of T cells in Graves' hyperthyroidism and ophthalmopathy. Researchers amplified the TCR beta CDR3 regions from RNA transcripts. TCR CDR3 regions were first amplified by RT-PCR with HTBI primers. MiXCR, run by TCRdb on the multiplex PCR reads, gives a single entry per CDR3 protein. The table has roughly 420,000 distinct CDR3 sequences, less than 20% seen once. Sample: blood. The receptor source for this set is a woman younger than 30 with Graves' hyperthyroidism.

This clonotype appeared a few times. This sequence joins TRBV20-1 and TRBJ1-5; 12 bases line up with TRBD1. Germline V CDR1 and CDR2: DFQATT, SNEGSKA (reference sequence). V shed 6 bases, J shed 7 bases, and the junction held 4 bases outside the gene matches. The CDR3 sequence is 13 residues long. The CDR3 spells CSAGQGALQPQHF. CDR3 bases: TGCAGTGCGGGACAGGGGGCATTACAGCCCCAGCATTTT.

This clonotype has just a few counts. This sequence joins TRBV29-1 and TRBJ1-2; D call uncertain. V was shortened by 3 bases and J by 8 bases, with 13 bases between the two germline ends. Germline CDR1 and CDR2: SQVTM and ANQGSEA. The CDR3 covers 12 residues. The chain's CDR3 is CSVDRVPGGYTF. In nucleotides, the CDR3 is TGCAGCGTTGATAGGGTACCGGGCGGCTACACCTTC.

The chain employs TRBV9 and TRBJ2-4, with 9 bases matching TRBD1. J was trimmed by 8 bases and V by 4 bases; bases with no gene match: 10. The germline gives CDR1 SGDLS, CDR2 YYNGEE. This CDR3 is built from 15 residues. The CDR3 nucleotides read TGTGCCAGCAGCCGCCAGACAGGGGGACTTGACATTCAGTACTTC. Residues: CASSRQTGGLDIQYF.

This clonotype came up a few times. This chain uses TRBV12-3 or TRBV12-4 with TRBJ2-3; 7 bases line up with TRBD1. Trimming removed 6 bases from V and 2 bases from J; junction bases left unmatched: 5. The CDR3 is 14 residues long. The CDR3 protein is CASRTGTDTDTQYF. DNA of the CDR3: TGTGCCAGCAGGACCGGGACAGACACAGATACGCAGTATTTT.

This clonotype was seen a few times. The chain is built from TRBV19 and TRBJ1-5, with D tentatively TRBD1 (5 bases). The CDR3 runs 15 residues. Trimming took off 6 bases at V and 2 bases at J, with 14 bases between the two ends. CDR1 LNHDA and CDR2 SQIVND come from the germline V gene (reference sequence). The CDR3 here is CASRSQLGGNQPQHF. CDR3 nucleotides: TGTGCCAGTAGGTCTCAATTGGGGGGCAATCAGCCCCAGCATTTT.

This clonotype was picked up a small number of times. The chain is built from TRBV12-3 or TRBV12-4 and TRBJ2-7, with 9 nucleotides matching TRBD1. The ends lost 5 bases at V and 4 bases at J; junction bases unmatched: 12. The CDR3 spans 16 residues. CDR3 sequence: CASSPNRGRIQYEQYF. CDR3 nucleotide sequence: TGTGCCAGCAGTCCGAACAGGGGGCGGATACAATACGAGCAGTACTTC.

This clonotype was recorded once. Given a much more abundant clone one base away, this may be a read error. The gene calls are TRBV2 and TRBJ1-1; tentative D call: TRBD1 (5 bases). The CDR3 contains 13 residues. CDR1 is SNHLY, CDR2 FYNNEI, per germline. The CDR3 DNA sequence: TGTGCCGGCAGGGACCGGGGGAACACTGAAGCTTTCTTT. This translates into CAGRDRGNTEAFF.

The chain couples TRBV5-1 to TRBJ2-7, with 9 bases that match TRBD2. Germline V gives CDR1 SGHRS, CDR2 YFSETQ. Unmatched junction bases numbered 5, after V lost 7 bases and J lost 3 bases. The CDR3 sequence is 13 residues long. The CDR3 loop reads CASLHSGSYEQYF. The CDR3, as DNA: TGCGCCAGCCTTCATAGCGGGAGCTACGAGCAGTACTTC.

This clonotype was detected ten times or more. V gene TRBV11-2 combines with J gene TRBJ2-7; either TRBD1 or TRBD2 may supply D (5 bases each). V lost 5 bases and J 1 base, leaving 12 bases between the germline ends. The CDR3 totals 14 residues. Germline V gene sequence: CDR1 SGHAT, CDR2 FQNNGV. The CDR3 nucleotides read TGTGCCAGCAGCCTAGGGACCGAGTCCTACGAGCAGTACTTC. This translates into CASSLGTESYEQYF.